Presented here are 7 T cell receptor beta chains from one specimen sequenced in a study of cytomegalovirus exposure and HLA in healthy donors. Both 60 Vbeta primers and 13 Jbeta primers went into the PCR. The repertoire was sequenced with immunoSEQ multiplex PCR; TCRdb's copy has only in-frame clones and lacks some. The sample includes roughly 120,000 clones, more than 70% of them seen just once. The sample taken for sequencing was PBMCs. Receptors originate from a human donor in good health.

CDR3 coding DNA: TGTGCCAGCAGCCCTTGGGACATCCAGGGCTACACCTTC. This translates into CASSPWDIQGYTF. The chain recombines TRBV9 with TRBJ1-2; possibly TRBD1 for D (6 bases). CDR3 length: 13 amino acids. Germline assignment: CDR1 SGDLS and CDR2 YYNGEE. Trimming pared 4 bases from V and 8 bases from J, leaving 15 bases between.

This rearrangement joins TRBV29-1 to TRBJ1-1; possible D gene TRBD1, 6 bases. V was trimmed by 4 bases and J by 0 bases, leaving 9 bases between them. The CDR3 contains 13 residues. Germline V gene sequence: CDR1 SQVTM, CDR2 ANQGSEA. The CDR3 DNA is TGCAGCGTTGTCTACAGGGTGAACACTGAAGCTTTCTTT. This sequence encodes CSVVYRVNTEAFF.

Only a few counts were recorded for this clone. The CDR3 nucleotides are TGTGCCAGCAGATCACCAAGGGACAGGGAAGCGTACTTC. As protein: CASRSPRDREAYF. V gene TRBV6-5 combines with J gene TRBJ2-7; 9 bases align to TRBD1. Germline V gives CDR1 MNHEY, CDR2 SVGAGI. V shed 6 bases, J shed 12 bases, and the junction held 12 bases outside the gene matches. The CDR3 consists of 13 residues.

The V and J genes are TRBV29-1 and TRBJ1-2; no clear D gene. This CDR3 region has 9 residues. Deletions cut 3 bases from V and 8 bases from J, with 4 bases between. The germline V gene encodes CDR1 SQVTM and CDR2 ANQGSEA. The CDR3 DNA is TGCAGCGTTGATGGCGGCTACACCTTC. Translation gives CSVDGGYTF.

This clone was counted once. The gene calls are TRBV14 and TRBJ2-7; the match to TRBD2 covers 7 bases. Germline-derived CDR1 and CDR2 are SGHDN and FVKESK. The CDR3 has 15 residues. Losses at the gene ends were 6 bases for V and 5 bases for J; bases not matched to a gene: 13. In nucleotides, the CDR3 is TGTGCCAGCAGTCGCGGGACTACTAGTTCAGACGAGCAGTACTTC. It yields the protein CASSRGTTSSDEQYF.

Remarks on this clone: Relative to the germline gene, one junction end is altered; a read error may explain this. CDR3 region: CAGSQEAPSARNTEAFF. The CDR3, as DNA: TGTGCCGGCAGCCAAGAGGCCCCGAGTGCTAGGAACACTGAAGCTTTCTTT. This chain uses TRBV4-2 with TRBJ1-1; D remains ambiguous. Germline V lookup: CDR1 LGHNA, CDR2 YNFKEQ. The CDR3 has 17 amino acids.

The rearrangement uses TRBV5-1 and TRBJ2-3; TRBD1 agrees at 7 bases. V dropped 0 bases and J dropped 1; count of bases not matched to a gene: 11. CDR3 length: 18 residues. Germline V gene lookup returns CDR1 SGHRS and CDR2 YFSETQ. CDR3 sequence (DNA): TGCGCCAGCAGCTTGGGATACAGGGGCCACCCCCGCACAGATACGCAGTATTTT. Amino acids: CASSLGYRGHPRTDTQYF.